This TCR beta chain was sequenced in a study of blood T cell repertoires in COVID-19. Study as a whole: Acute and convalescent COVID-19 samples came from the United States, Italy and Spain. Sample material is recorded as cDNA or gDNA derived from T cells, B-cell-depleted T cells, or PBMCs.

In the original analysis: Amplification of reference gene primers was used by the study to estimate nucleated cell counts. TCRdb keeps only in-frame clones here, not all; method: immunoSEQ multiplex PCR. V and J calls and clone size follow that table, whereas D and trimming were derived from the DNA. Seen here are around 200,000 clones, more than 75% observed once, and the top ten hold less than 4.5%. The CDR3 has 16 amino acids. J was trimmed by 0 bases and V by 4 bases; bases with no gene match: 6. The germline CDR1 and CDR2 sequences are KGHSH and LQKENI. The clonotype comes from a man aged 45 to 65 with acute or convalescent COVID-19. Sequencing was carried out using peripheral blood. The chain combines TRBV18 with TRBJ1-3, with 7 bases fitting TRBD1. This chain's CDR3 is CASSRRTGASGNTIYF. The CDR3 bases are TGTGCCAGCTCACGTCGGACAGGCGCCTCTGGAAACACCATATATTTT.